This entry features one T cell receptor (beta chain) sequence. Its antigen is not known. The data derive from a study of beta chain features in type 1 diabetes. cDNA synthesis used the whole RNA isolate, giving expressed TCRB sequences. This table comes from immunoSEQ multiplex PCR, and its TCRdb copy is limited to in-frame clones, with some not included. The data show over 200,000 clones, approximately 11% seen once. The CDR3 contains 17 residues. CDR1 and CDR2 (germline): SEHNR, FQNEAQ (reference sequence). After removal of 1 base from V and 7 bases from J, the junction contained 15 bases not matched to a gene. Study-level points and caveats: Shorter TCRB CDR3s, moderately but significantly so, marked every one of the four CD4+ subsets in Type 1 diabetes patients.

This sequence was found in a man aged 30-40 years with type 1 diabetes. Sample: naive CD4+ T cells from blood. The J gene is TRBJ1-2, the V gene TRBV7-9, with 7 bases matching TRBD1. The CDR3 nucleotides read TGTGCCAGCAGCTTAGGCCATTACCGGGACAGTTCTGGTGGCTACACCTTC. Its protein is CASSLGHYRDSSGGYTF.